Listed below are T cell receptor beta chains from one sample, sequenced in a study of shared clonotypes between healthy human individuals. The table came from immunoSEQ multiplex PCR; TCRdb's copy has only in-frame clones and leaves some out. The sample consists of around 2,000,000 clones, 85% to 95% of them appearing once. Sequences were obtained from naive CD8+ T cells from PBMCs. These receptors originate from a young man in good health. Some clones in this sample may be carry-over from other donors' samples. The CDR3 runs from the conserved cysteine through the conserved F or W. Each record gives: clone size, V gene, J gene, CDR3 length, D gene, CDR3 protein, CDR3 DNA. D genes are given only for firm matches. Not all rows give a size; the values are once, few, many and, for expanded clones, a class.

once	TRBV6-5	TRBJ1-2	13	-	CASSYGGGNGYTF	TGTGCCAGCAGTTACGGCGGGGGGAATGGCTACACCTTC
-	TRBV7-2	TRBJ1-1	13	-	CASSLDWGLEAFF	TGTGCCAGCAGCCTAGATTGGGGTCTTGAAGCTTTCTTT
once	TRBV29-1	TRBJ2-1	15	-	CSVERWAGSHNEQFF	TGCAGCGTTGAGAGATGGGCAGGGTCCCACAATGAGCAGTTCTTC
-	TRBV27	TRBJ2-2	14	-	CASSLLLPAGELFF	TGTGCCAGCAGTTTACTCCTCCCAGCCGGGGAGCTGTTTTTT
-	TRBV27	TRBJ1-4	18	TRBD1	CASSLPQGRAATNEKLFF	TGTGCCAGCAGTTTACCACAGGGGAGGGCGGCAACTAATGAAAAACTGTTTTTT
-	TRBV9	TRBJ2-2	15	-	CASSVLDSPIGELFF	TGTGCCAGCAGCGTCCTTGACAGCCCGATCGGGGAGCTGTTTTTT
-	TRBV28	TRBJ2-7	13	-	CASSFSRYYEQYF	TGTGCCAGCAGTTTTAGTAGATACTACGAGCAGTACTTC
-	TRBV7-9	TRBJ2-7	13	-	CASSLTGLYEQYF	TGTGCCAGCAGCTTAACAGGGCTCTACGAGCAGTACTTC
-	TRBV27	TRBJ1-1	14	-	CASSSPGDNTEAFF	TGTGCCAGCAGTAGCCCGGGTGACAACACTGAAGCTTTCTTT
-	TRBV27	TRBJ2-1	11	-	CASSLGDAKFF	TGTGCCAGCAGTTTGGGGGACGCAAAGTTCTTC
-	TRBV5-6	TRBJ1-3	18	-	CASSAGTEGEYSGNTIYF	TGTGCCAGCAGCGCAGGGACGGAGGGGGAGTACTCTGGAAACACCATATATTTT
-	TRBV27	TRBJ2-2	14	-	CASTQRLGVGELFF	TGTGCCAGCACACAGAGGTTAGGGGTCGGGGAGCTGTTTTTT
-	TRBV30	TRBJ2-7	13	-	CAWSADISYEQYF	TGTGCCTGGAGTGCTGACATCTCCTACGAGCAGTACTTC
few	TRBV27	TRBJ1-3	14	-	CASRPTEYGNTIYF	TGTGCCAGCAGGCCGACGGAGTATGGAAACACCATATATTTT
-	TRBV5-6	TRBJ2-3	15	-	CASSLAGTSTDTQYF	TGTGCCAGCAGCTTGGCTGGGACTAGCACAGATACGCAGTATTTT
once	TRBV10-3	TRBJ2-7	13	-	CAIGWTRGFEQYF	TGTGCCATCGGTTGGACTAGGGGGTTTGAGCAGTACTTC
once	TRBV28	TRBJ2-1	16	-	CASSLDYGSSYNEQFF	TGTGCCAGCAGCCTCGACTACGGATCCTCCTACAATGAGCAGTTCTTC
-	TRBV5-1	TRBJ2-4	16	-	CASSSGLPPPENIQYF	TGCGCCAGCAGCTCGGGACTGCCGCCCCCGGAAAACATTCAGTACTTC
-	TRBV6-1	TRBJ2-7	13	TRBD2	CAGEGRTKYEQYF	TGTGCCGGGGAGGGCAGGACGAAATACGAGCAGTACTTC
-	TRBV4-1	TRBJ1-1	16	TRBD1	CASSQGMGQWNTEAFF	TGCGCCAGCAGCCAAGGGATGGGACAGTGGAACACTGAAGCTTTCTTT
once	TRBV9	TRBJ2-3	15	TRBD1	CASSARQGLADTQYF	TGTGCCAGCAGCGCTCGACAGGGTTTGGCAGATACGCAGTATTTT
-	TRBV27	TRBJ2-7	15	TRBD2	CASSPLAGGPHEQYF	TGTGCCAGCAGTCCACTCGCGGGAGGGCCCCACGAGCAGTACTTC
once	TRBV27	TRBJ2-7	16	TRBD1	CASSLYQAGGGDEQYF	TGTGCCAGCAGTTTATACCAGGCAGGGGGCGGGGACGAGCAGTACTTC
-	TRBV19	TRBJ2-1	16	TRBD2	CASSIPTGGPYNEQFF	TGTGCCAGTAGTATCCCGACGGGAGGGCCGTACAATGAGCAGTTCTTC
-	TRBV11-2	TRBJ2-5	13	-	CASSLQPVETQYF	TGTGCCAGCAGCTTGCAGCCCGTGGAGACCCAGTACTTC
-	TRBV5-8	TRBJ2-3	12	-	CAPRSLVDTQYF	TGTGCCCCCCGCTCCCTAGTGGATACGCAGTATTTT
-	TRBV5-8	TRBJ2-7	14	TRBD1	CASSWGQGTYEQYF	TGTGCCAGCAGCTGGGGACAGGGGACCTACGAGCAGTACTTC
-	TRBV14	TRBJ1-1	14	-	CASSHPGQGPEAFF	TGTGCCAGCAGCCACCCCGGCCAGGGCCCTGAAGCTTTCTTT
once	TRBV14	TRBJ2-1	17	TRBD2	CASSQPWGGLRGDEQFF	TGTGCCAGCAGCCAGCCCTGGGGGGGACTTCGGGGTGATGAGCAGTTCTTC
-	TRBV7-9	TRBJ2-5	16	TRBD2	CASSLRTSGRGETQYF	TGTGCCAGCAGCCTCCGGACTAGCGGGAGGGGAGAGACCCAGTACTTC
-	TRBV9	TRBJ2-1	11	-	CASSGAHEQFF	TGTGCCAGCAGCGGGGCACATGAGCAGTTCTTC
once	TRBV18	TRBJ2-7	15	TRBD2	CASSPSSGSLYEQYF	TGTGCCAGCTCACCCTCTAGCGGGAGTCTGTACGAGCAGTACTTC
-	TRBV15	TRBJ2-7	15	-	CATSRDRASSYEQYF	TGTGCCACCAGCAGAGATCGCGCCAGCTCCTACGAGCAGTACTTC
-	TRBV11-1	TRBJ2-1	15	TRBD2	CASSLGTGTSDEQFF	TGTGCCAGCAGCTTAGGGACAGGGACTAGCGATGAGCAGTTCTTC
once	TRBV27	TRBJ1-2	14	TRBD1	CASRDRQGGHGYTF	TGTGCCAGCAGGGATAGACAGGGGGGTCATGGCTACACCTTC
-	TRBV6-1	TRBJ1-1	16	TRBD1	CASSESGQGVNTEAFF	TGTGCCAGCAGTGAATCCGGACAGGGAGTGAACACTGAAGCTTTCTTT
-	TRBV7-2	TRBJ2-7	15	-	CASSLLPGPPYEQYF	TGTGCCAGCAGCTTACTGCCGGGACCTCCCTACGAGCAGTACTTC
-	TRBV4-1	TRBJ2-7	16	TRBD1	CASSTGQGVSVYEQYF	TGCGCCAGCAGCACGGGACAGGGGGTTTCTGTCTACGAGCAGTACTTC